Listed here is a single T cell receptor beta chain. Antigen: not known. These data belong to a study of glioma-infiltrating T cells. About the research overall: Glioma patients had dexamethasone for six or fewer days before surgery. Study-wide results and limits: Above-expected tissue-blood divergence occurred in all gliomas, most in low-grade ones.

Germline V gene data show CDR1 as MGHRA and CDR2 as YSYEKL. Losses at the gene ends were 3 bases for V and 3 bases for J; bases not matched to a gene: 10. The length of the CDR3 is 16 residues. Using RNA template, CDR3s of TCR alpha and beta were amplified with iRepertoire arm-PCR. For one-step reverse transcription and amplification, about 90-400 ng of tissue mRNA or PBMC total RNA was used. Via MiXCR, TCRdb re-called the multiplex PCR reads, giving one row per CDR3 protein. The profile shows more than 350,000 distinct CDR3 sequences, 35% to 45% of them singletons. The receptor was derived from a human donor with low-grade glioma or glioblastoma, undergoing nonglioma brain surgery, or in good health (not recorded which). This chain connects TRBV4-1 to TRBJ2-7; 8 bases fit TRBD2. The sequenced sample consisted of glioma tissue, nonneoplastic brain tissue, or PBMCs (not recorded which). This CDR3 is CASSQTVSGTYYEQYF. The CDR3 coding sequence is TGCGCCAGCAGCCAGACTGTTAGCGGGACGTACTACGAGCAGTACTTC.